Listed below are T cell receptor beta chains from one sample, sequenced in a study of molecular identifiers for immune sequencing clone quantification. TCRdb fed the PCR reads into MiXCR, producing one record per CDR3 protein. Of hundreds of thousands of distinct CDR3 sequences listed, roughly 25% are singletons. The source material was naive CD8+ T cells from blood, with Jurkat cell RNA spiked in. These receptors originate from a human donor in good health. Some libraries in this study had Jurkat cell RNA spiked in. CDR3s include the opening cysteine and the closing phenylalanine or tryptophan. A D gene is named only where the DNA matches it firmly. Clone size is stated in some rows and not others, as once, few, many or a class when expanded.

>TRBJ2-3|TRBV18|many|NA
CASSPGTFYTDTQYF
TGTGCCAGCTCACCGGGGACATTCTACACAGATACGCAGTATTTT
>TRBJ1-5|TRBV12-3/TRBV12-4|NA|NA
CASSLPGDGNQPQQF
TGTGCCAGCAGTTTACCGGGCGATGGCAATCAGCCCCAGCAATTT
>TRBJ1-5|TRBV30|many|NA
CAWSTLGGDQPQHF
TGTGCCTGGAGTACCCTAGGAGGCGATCAGCCCCAGCATTTT
>TRBJ1-1|TRBV19|NA|TRBD1
CASSMATGTTEAFF
TGTGCCAGTAGTATGGCGACAGGGACCACTGAAGCTTTCTTT
>TRBJ2-5|TRBV30|many|NA
CAWSSQAMPQYF
TGTGCCTGGAGTAGCCAGGCTATGCCCCAGTACTTC
>TRBJ2-7|TRBV7-9|once|TRBD1
CASSSSVLTGVYEQYF
TGTGCCAGCAGCTCTTCTGTGTTGACAGGGGTTTACGAGCAGTACTTC
>TRBJ2-6|TRBV13|many|TRBD1
CASSSSQGISGANVLTF
TGTGCCAGCAGCTCGTCACAGGGGATCTCTGGGGCCAACGTCCTGACTTTC
>TRBJ1-3|TRBV7-9|many|TRBD1
CASSLITGEPGNTIYF
TGTGCCAGCAGCCTCATTACAGGGGAACCTGGAAACACCATATATTTT
>TRBJ1-5|TRBV13|NA|TRBD1
CAGSLGLQGARQPQHF
TGTGCCGGCAGCTTAGGCCTACAGGGGGCGCGTCAGCCCCAGCATTTT
>TRBJ1-5|TRBV2|many|NA
CASSELFRVDQPQHF
TGTGCCAGCAGTGAGTTATTCAGGGTGGATCAGCCCCAGCATTTT
>TRBJ1-1|TRBV30|few|NA
CAWSPLGLGLEAFF
TGTGCCTGGAGTCCCCTAGGACTAGGCCTTGAAGCTTTCTTT
>TRBJ1-1|TRBV10-3|few|NA
CAISERVNTEAFF
TGTGCCATCAGTGAGAGGGTGAACACTGAAGCTTTCTTT
>TRBJ2-3|TRBV19|NA|TRBD2
CASSAVQGPSGDPDPQYF
TGTGCCAGTAGTGCAGTGCAGGGGCCTAGCGGGGATCCGGATCCGCAGTATTTT
>TRBJ2-5|TRBV9|NA|TRBD2
CASSVSRGGTQETQYF
TGTGCCAGCAGCGTAAGTCGGGGGGGCACCCAAGAGACCCAGTACTTC
>TRBJ2-3|TRBV5-3|NA|NA
CASSFVDPQYF
TGTGCCAGCAGTTTTGTGGATCCGCAGTATTTT
>TRBJ1-2|TRBV12-3/TRBV12-4|NA|NA
CASSTNRQGLYTF
TGTGCCAGCAGTACCAACAGACAAGGCCTCTACACCTTC
>TRBJ2-7|TRBV5-3|NA|NA
CTSSPESSYEQYF
TGTACCAGCAGCCCGGAGTCCTCCTACGAGCAGTACTTC
>TRBJ2-2|TRBV13|many|NA
CASSLGPGHQENTGELFF
TGTGCCAGCAGCTTAGGGCCGGGACACCAGGAAAACACCGGGGAGCTGTTTTTT
>TRBJ2-3|TRBV28|NA|NA
CASSRGDGQGSTDTQYF
TGTGCCAGCAGCCGGGGTGACGGGCAGGGCAGCACAGATACGCAGTATTTT
>TRBJ2-3|TRBV5-8|many|TRBD2
CASSSLLAGGPGTQYF
TGTGCCAGCAGCTCCTTACTAGCGGGAGGGCCCGGTACGCAGTATTTT